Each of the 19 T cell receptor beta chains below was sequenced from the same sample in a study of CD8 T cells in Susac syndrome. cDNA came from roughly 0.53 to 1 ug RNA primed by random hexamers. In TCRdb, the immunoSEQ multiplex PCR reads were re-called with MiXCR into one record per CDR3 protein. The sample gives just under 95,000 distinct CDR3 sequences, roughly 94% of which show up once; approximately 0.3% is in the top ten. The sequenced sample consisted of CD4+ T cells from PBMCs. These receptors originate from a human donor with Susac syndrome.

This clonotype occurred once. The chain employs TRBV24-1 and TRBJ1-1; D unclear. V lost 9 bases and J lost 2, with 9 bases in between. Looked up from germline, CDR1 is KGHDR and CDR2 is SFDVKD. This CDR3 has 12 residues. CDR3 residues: CATRDFNTEAFF. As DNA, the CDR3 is TGTGCCACCCGGGATTTCAACACTGAAGCTTTCTTT.

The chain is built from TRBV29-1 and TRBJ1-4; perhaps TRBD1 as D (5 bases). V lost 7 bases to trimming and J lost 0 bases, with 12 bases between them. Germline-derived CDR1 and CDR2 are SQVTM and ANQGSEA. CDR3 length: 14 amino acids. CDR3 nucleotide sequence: TGCAGCGCCAGAAACAGGTCAACTAATGAAAAACTGTTTTTT. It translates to CSARNRSTNEKLFF.

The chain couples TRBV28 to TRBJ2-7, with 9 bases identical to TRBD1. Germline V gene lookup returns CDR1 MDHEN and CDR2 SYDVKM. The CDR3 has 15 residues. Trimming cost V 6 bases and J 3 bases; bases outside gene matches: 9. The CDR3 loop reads CASRLGGQGFYEQYF. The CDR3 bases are TGTGCCAGCAGGTTGGGGGGACAGGGATTCTACGAGCAGTACTTC.

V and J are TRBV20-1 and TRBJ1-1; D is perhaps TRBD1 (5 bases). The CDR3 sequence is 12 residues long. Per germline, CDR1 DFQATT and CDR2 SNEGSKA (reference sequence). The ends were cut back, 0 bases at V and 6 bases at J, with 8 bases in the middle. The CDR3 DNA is TGCAGTGCTAGAGATTTGGGGCCTGAAGCTTTCTTT. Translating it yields CSARDLGPEAFF.

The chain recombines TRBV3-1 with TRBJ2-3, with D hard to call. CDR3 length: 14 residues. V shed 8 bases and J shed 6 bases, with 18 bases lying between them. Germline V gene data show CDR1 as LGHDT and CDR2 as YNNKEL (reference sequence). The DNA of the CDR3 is TGTGCCAGCCCCGGGCTATACACTGAGGATACGCAGTATTTT. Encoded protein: CASPGLYTEDTQYF.

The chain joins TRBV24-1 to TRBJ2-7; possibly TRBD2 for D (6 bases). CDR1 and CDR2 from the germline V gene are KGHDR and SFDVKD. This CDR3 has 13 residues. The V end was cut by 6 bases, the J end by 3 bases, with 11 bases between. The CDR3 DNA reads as TGTGCCACCAGTCCGGGGGAATTCTACGAGCAGTACTTC. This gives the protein CATSPGEFYEQYF.

The CDR3: CASSHTAGQGAGMAQHF. CDR3 DNA sequence: TGTGCCAGCAGCCATACCGCGGGACAGGGGGCAGGAATGGCCCAGCATTTT. The chain employs TRBV4-2 and TRBJ1-5; 12 bases match TRBD1. CDR3 size: 17 residues. From germline, CDR1 is LGHNA and CDR2 YNFKEQ. V lost 3 bases to trimming and J lost 11 bases; unmatched junction nucleotides: 14.

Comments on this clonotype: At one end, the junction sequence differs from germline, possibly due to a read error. Here the CDR3 DNA reads TGTGCTAGTGGTTTCACAGGGGGAGACTCCTTC. Translation gives CASGFTGGDSF. The J gene is TRBJ1-2, the V gene TRBV12-5, with 8 bases lining up with TRBD1. This CDR3 spans 11 amino acids. Germline CDR1 LGHNT, CDR2 FRNRAP.

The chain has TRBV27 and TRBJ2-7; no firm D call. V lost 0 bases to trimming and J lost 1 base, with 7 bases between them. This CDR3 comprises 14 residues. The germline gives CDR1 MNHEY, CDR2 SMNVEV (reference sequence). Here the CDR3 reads CASSLSPGSYEQYF. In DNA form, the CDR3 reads TGTGCCAGCAGTTTATCCCCAGGTTCCTACGAGCAGTACTTC.

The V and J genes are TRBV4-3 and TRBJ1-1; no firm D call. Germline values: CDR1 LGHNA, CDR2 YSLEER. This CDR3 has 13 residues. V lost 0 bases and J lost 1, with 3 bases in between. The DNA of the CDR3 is TGCGCCAGCAGCCAAGAAGAGAACACTGAAGCTTTCTTT. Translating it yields CASSQEENTEAFF.

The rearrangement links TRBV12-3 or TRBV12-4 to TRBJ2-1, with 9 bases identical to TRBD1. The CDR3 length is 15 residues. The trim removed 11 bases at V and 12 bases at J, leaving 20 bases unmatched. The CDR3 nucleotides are TGTGCCGGTGGTCTGGGGACAGGGTCTTCCGCCGGGCAGTTCTTC. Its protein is CAGGLGTGSSAGQFF.

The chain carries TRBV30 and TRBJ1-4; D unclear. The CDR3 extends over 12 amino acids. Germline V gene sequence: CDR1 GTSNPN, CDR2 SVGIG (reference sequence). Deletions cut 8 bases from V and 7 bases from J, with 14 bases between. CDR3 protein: CAGQGRSEKLFF. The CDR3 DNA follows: TGTGCCGGCCAAGGCCGCAGTGAAAAACTGTTTTTT.

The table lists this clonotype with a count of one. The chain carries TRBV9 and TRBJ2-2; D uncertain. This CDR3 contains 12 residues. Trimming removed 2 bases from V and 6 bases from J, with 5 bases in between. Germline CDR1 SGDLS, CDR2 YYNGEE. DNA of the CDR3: TGTGCCAGCAGCGTGGGTCCCGGGGAGCTGTTTTTT. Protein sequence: CASSVGPGELFF.

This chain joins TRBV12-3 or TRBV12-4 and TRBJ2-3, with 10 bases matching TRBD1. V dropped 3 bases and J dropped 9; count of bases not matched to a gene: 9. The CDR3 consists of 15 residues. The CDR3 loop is CASSLQGQGRSTQYF. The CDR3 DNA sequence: TGTGCCAGCAGTTTGCAGGGACAGGGGAGATCAACGCAGTATTTT.

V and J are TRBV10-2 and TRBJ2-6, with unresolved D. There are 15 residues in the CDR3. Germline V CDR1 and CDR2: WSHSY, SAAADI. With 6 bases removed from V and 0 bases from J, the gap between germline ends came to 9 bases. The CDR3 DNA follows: TGCGCCAGCAGACCCTCTGGCTCTGGGGCCAACGTCCTGACTTTC. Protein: CASRPSGSGANVLTF.

CDR3 sequence reads: CSVEGEVRREQYF. Here the CDR3 DNA reads TGCAGCGTTGAGGGTGAAGTTCGGCGCGAGCAGTACTTC. J is TRBJ2-7 and V is TRBV29-1, with unresolved D. The CDR3 is 13 residues long. Trimming took off 3 bases at V and 6 bases at J, with 15 bases between the two ends. Germline V gene sequence: CDR1 SQVTM, CDR2 ANQGSEA.

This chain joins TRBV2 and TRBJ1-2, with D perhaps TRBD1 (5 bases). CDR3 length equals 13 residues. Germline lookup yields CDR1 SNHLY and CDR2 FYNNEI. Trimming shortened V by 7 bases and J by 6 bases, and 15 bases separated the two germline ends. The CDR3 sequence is CASTPRTGDGYTF. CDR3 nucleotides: TGTGCCAGCACCCCCCGGACGGGGGATGGCTACACCTTC.

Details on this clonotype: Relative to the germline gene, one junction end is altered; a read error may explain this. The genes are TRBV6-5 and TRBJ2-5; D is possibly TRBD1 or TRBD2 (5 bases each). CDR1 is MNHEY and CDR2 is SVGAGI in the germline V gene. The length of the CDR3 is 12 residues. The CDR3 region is CASGGGPEIQYF. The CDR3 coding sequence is TGTGCCAGCGGGGGTGGCCCCGAGATCCAGTACTTC.

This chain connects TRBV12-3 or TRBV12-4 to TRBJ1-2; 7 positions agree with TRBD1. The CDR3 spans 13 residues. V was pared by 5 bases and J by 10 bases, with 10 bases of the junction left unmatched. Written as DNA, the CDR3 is TGTGCCAGCAGTATAGGAGGGGGCGCGAACTACACCTTC. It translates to CASSIGGGANYTF.